The following is a TCR beta chain sequence with its context. Its specificity is unknown. These data are taken from a study of OX40 agonist ivuxolimab in advanced cancers. Study findings and constraints: The study found that CD8+ T cells averaged more expanded clones than CD4+.

Clones were read by immunoSEQ multiplex PCR, and TCRdb kept only the in-frame ones, dropping some. The sample contains tens of thousands of clones, 80% to 90% of which appear only once. The receptor comes from an adult with an advanced solid tumor such as melanoma, head and neck, liver or kidney cancer. The material sequenced was CD4+ or CD8+ T cells sorted from blood, taken in a trial of the OX40 agonist ivuxolimab.

CDR3 in amino acids: CASSIQAGELFF. The CDR3 DNA follows: TGTGCCAGTAGTATTCAAGCCGGGGAGCTGTTTTTT. This chain links TRBV19 with TRBJ2-2; D is uncertain. V was pared by 3 bases and J by 6 bases, with 5 bases between. Germline CDR1 reads LNHDA; CDR2 reads SQIVND (reference sequence). CDR3 length: 12 residues.